This passage covers 10 T cell receptor beta chains from one sample sequenced in a study of T cells in AML relapse after transplant. Instead of multiplex PCR, a modified RACE PCR amplified TCR alpha and beta from RNA. TCRdb recomputed calls from the PCR reads with MiXCR, one row per CDR3 protein. This sample has fewer than 4,500 distinct CDR3 sequences, with approximately 12% found just once. This specimen was bone marrow, either the whole sample or a sorted T cell fraction (not recorded which), taken in complete remission. These receptors originate from a human donor who had a stem cell transplant for acute myeloid leukemia. Among the T cells, some may be from the graft donor.

In its sample, this clonotype ranks as medium-sized (0.01 to 0.1%). This chain connects TRBV6-5 to TRBJ2-3; D is possibly TRBD2 (6 bases). Germline CDR1 reads MNHEY; CDR2 reads SVGAGI. Trimming left V 2 bases short and J 5 bases short, with 14 bases between. The CDR3 totals 15 residues. CDR3 residues: CASSYTLAGVDTQYF. The DNA of the CDR3 is TGTGCCAGCAGTTACACACTAGCAGGCGTAGATACGCAGTATTTT.

The gene calls are TRBV7-8 and TRBJ2-7; no definite D call. The CDR3 totals 14 residues. V was pared by 4 bases and J by 4 bases, with 14 bases between. Germline CDR1 and CDR2: SGHVS and FQNEAQ. This chain's CDR3 is CASSSEDLWYEQYF. The CDR3 DNA follows: TGTGCCAGCAGCTCCGAGGATCTGTGGTACGAGCAGTACTTC.

This clonotype qualifies as medium-sized. V is TRBV5-1 and J is TRBJ2-7; 13 bases are shared with TRBD2. Unmatched junction bases numbered 3, after V lost 1 base and J lost 2 bases. CDR1 SGHRS and CDR2 YFSETQ come from the germline V gene. The CDR3 length is 16 residues. CDR3 in DNA: TGCGCCAGCAGCTTGAGACTAGCGGGGGGTACCTACGAGCAGTACTTC. This sequence encodes CASSLRLAGGTYEQYF. Using reference TRBV5-1 and TRBJ2-7 for the parts outside the CDR3, the full variable domain is KAGVTQTPRYLIKTRGQQVTLSCSPISGHRSVSWYQQTPGQGLQFLFEYFSETQRNKGNFPGRFSGRQFSNSRSEMNVSTLELGDSALYLCASSLRLAGGTYEQYFGPGTRLTVT.

Relative to its sample, this clonotype is medium-sized (0.01 to 0.1%). The chain couples TRBV6-5 to TRBJ2-3; 11 bases map to TRBD1. Germline V gives CDR1 MNHEY, CDR2 SVGAGI. V lost 2 bases, J lost 2 bases, and 0 bases stayed unmatched. The CDR3 loop spans 15 amino acids. CDR3 sequence: CASSYGQGATDTQYF. DNA for the CDR3: TGTGCCAGCAGTTACGGACAGGGGGCCACAGATACGCAGTATTTT.

This clonotype was observed many times. This sequence joins TRBV7-2 and TRBJ2-7; TRBD1 matches at 8 bases. CDR3 length: 16 residues. J lost 1 base, V lost 2 bases, and 7 bases had no gene match. The V gene's germline CDR1 is SGHTA and CDR2 FQGNSA. The DNA of the CDR3 is TGTGCCAGCAGCTTATCTGGCCAGGGGGCTTCCTACGAGCAGTACTTC. The encoded protein is CASSLSGQGASYEQYF.

This clonotype was counted between two and nine times. The chain employs TRBV28 and TRBJ2-2; D remains unclear. Germline values: CDR1 MDHEN, CDR2 SYDVKM. V lost 4 bases to trimming and J lost 8 bases, with 14 bases between them. This CDR3 has 14 residues. The DNA of the CDR3 is TGTGCCAGCAGTTATACCGCACCCCCGGGGGAGCTGTTTTTT. It is translated as CASSYTAPPGELFF.

Within the sample, this clonotype is medium-sized. This chain joins TRBV12-3 or TRBV12-4 and TRBJ2-7; either TRBD1 or TRBD2 may supply D (7 bases each). The CDR3 covers 15 residues. V shed 3 bases and J shed 3 bases, with 15 bases lying between them. The DNA for the CDR3 is TGTGCCAGCAGTTTGGGGGGGGACAGCCTCTACGAGCAGTACTTC. Its translation is CASSLGGDSLYEQYF.

By proportion, this clonotype is medium-sized. The rearrangement uses TRBV4-3 and TRBJ2-6; no clear D. The CDR3 is made up of 18 amino acids. Germline CDR1 reads LGHNA; CDR2 reads YSLEER. The V end was cut by 0 bases, the J end by 1 base, with 13 bases between. CDR3 coding DNA: TGCGCCAGCAGCCAAGAATCCCCGGGTGCGTCTGGGGCCAACGTCCTGACTTTC. Residues: CASSQESPGASGANVLTF.

This clonotype was seen at least ten times. This chain uses TRBV3-1 with TRBJ2-7; D tentatively reads TRBD1 or TRBD2 (5 bases each). Trimming shortened V by 5 bases and J by 4 bases, and 18 bases separated the two germline ends. Germline V gene data show CDR1 as LGHDT and CDR2 as YNNKEL (reference sequence). CDR3 length equals 15 residues. The CDR3 loop is CASSRLRDVKYEQYF. Written as DNA, the CDR3 is TGTGCCAGCAGCAGGCTACGGGACGTAAAATACGAGCAGTACTTC.

This clonotype rates as medium-sized. The chain recombines TRBV4-3 with TRBJ2-3, with 7 bases fitting TRBD2. Losses at the gene ends were 0 bases for V and 6 bases for J; bases not matched to a gene: 9. The germline gives CDR1 LGHNA, CDR2 YSLEER. This CDR3 comprises 16 residues. The CDR3 loop is CASSQEDRGDGDTQYF. For the CDR3, the DNA is TGCGCCAGCAGCCAAGAGGACCGGGGGGACGGGGATACGCAGTATTTT.